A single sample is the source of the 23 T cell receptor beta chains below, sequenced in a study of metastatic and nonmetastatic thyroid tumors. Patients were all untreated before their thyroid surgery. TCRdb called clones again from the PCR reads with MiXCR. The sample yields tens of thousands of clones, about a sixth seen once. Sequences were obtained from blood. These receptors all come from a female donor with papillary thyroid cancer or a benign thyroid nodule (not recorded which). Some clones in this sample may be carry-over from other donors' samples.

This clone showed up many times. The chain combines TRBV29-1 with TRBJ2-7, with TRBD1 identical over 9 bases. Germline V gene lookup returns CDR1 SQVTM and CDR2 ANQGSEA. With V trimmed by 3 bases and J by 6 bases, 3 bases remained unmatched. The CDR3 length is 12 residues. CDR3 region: CSVEGTGSEQYF. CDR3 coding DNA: TGCAGCGTTGAGGGGACAGGGAGCGAGCAGTACTTC.

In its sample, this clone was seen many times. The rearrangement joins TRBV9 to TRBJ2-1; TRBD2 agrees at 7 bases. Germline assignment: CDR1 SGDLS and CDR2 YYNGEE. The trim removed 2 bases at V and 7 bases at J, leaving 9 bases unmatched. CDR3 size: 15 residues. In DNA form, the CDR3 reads TGTGCCAGCAGCGTTATAGCGGGTGGTACTAATGAGCAGTTCTTC. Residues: CASSVIAGGTNEQFF.

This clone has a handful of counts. CDR3 nucleotides: TGTGCCAGCAGTTTTTCTGGGACCCAAGGCTACACCTTC. Translation: CASSFSGTQGYTF. This chain links TRBV27 with TRBJ1-2; tentative D call: TRBD1 (5 bases). The CDR3 runs 13 residues. Per germline, CDR1 MNHEY and CDR2 SMNVEV (reference sequence). V lost 3 bases to trimming and J lost 8 bases, with 13 bases between them.

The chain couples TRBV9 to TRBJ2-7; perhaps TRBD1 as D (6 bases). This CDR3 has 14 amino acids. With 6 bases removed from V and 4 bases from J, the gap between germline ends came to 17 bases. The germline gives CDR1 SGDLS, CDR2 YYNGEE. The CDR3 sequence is CASIPPNREYEQYF. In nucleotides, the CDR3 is TGTGCCAGCATCCCCCCCAACAGGGAGTACGAGCAGTACTTC. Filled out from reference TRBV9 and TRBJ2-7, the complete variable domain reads DSGVTQTPKHLITATGQRVTLRCSPRSGDLSVYWYQQSLDQGLQFLIQYYNGEERAKGNILERFSAQQFPDLHSELNLSSLELGDSALYFCASIPPNREYEQYFGPGTRLTVT.

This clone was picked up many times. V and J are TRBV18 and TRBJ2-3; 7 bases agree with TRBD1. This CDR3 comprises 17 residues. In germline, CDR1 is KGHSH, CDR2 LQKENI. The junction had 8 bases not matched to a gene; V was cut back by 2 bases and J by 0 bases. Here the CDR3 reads CASSPKGKGQSTDTQYF. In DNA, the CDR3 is TGTGCCAGCTCACCAAAAGGGAAGGGACAGAGCACAGATACGCAGTATTTT.

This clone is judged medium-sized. The CDR3 sequence is CASSLRQGWGYTF. The CDR3 DNA sequence: TGTGCCAGCAGTTTGAGACAGGGCTGGGGCTACACCTTC. The V and J genes are TRBV12-3 or TRBV12-4 and TRBJ1-2; 7 bases agree with TRBD1. V lost 3 bases, J lost 8 bases, and 6 bases stayed unmatched. CDR3 length: 13 residues.

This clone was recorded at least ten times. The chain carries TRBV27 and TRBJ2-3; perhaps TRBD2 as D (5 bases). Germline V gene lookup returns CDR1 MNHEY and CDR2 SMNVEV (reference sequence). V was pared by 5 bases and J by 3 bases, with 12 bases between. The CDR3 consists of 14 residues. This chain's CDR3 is CASSISGETDTQYF. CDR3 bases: TGTGCCAGCAGTATCAGCGGTGAGACAGATACGCAGTATTTT.

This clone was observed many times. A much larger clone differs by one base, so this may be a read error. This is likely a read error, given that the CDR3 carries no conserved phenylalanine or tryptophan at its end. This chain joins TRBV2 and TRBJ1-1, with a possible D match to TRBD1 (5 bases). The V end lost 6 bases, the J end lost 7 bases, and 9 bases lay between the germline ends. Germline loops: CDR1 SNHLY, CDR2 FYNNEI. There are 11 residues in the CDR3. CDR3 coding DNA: TGTGCCAGCAGCCCCCAGGGTGAAGCTTTCCTT. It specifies CASSPQGEAFL.

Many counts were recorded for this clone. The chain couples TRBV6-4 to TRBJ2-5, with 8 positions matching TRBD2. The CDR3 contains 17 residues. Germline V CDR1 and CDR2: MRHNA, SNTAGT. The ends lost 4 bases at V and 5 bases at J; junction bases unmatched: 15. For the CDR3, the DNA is TGTGCCAGCAGTGTCACGGGAGGGCTGTTGAGGGTGGAGACCCAGTACTTC. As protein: CASSVTGGLLRVETQYF.

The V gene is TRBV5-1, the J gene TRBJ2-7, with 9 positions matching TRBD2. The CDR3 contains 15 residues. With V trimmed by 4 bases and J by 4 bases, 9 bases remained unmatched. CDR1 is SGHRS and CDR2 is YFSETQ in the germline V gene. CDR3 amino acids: CASSPLVAGAYEQYF. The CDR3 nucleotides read TGCGCCAGCAGCCCATTGGTAGCGGGAGCGTACGAGCAGTACTTC.

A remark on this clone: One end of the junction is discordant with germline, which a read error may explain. The CDR3 loop is CASSVEPARNSYDQYF. The CDR3 bases are TGTGCCAGCAGCGTAGAGCCGGCCAGGAACTCCTACGATCAGTACTTC. The chain carries TRBV9 and TRBJ2-7; D gene ambiguous. CDR3 length equals 16 residues. Looked up from germline, CDR1 is SGDLS and CDR2 is YYNGEE.

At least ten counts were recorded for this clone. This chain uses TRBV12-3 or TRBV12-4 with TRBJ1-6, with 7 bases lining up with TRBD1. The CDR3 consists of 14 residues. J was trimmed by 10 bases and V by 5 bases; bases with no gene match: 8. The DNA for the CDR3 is TGTGCCAGCAGTCGAGACAGGGCTGGATCACCCCTCCACTTT. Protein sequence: CASSRDRAGSPLHF.

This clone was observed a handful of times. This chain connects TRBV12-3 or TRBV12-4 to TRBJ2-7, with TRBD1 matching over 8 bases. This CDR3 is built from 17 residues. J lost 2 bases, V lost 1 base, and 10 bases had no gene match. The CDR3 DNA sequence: TGTGCCAGCAGTTTAGTATCGTGGGGACAGGAGGCCTACGAGCAGTACTTC. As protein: CASSLVSWGQEAYEQYF.

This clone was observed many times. CDR3 sequence: CASSLSLGLGQPQHF. The CDR3 DNA reads TGTGCCAGCAGTTTATCGTTGGGCCTCGGTCAGCCCCAGCATTTT. This sequence joins TRBV27 and TRBJ1-5; the D is unclear. The CDR3 consists of 15 residues. V dropped 0 bases and J dropped 6 bases, with 12 bases sitting between them. CDR1 and CDR2 from the germline V gene are MNHEY and SMNVEV (reference sequence).

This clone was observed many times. The CDR3 coding sequence is TGTGCCAGCAGCCTCAACCGGGACAGGGACCCCGAGCAGTACTTC. Translation gives CASSLNRDRDPEQYF. The chain couples TRBV11-3 to TRBJ2-7; 9 bases map to TRBD1. Germline trimming cut 5 bases from V and 6 bases from J; bases unmatched to any gene: 11. CDR3 size: 15 residues. The germline V gene encodes CDR1 SGHNT and CDR2 YENEEA.

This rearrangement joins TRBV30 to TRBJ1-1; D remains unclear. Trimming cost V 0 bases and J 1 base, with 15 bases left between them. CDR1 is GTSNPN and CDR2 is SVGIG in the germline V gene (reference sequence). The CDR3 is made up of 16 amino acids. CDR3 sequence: CAWSVRGKGSNTEAFF. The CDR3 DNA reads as TGTGCCTGGAGTGTACGTGGAAAAGGGTCGAACACTGAAGCTTTCTTT.

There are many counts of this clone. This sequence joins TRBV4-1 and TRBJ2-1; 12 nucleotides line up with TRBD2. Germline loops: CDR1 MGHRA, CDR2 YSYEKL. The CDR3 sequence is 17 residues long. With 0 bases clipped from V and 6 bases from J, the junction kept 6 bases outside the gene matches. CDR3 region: CASSQDQTSGRINEQFF. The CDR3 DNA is TGCGCCAGCAGCCAAGACCAGACTAGCGGGAGAATCAATGAGCAGTTCTTC.

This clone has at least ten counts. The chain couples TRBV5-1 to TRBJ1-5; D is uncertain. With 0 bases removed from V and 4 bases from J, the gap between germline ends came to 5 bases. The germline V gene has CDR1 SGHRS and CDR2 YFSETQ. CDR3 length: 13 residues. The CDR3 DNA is TGCGCCAGCAGCTTGGGGACTAATCAGCCCCAGCATTTT. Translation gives CASSLGTNQPQHF. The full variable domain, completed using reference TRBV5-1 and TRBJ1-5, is KAGVTQTPRYLIKTRGQQVTLSCSPISGHRSVSWYQQTPGQGLQFLFEYFSETQRNKGNFPGRFSGRQFSNSRSEMNVSTLELGDSALYLCASSLGTNQPQHFGDGTRLSIL.

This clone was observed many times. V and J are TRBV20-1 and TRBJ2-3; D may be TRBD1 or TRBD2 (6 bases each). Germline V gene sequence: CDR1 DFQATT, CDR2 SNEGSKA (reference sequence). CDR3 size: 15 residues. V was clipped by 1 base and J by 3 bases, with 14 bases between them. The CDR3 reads CSARVGASDTDTQYF. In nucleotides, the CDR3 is TGCAGTGCTAGAGTGGGGGCTAGCGATACAGATACGCAGTATTTT.

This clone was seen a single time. CDR3 in DNA: TGTGCCAGCAGCTATAAATCCGGGGGCGCGCGGGCTTTCTTT. Translated: CASSYKSGGARAFF. V usage is TRBV7-6 and J usage is TRBJ1-1; tentative D call: TRBD1 (6 bases). Germline V gene sequence: CDR1 SGHVS, CDR2 FNYEAQ. V lost 4 bases and J 11 bases, leaving 20 bases between the germline ends. The CDR3 sequence is 14 residues long.

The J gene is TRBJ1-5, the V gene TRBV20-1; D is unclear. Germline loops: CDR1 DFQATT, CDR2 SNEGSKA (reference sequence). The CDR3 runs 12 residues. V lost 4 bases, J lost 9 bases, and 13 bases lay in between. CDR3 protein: CSATDGPGPQHF. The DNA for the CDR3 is TGCAGTGCTACGGACGGCCCCGGGCCCCAGCATTTT.

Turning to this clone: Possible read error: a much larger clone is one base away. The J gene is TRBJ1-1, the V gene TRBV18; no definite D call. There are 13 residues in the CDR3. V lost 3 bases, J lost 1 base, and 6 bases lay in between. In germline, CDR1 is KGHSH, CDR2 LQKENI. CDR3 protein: CASSPYRNTEAFF. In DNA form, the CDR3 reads TGTGCCAGCTCACCGTATAGGAACACTGAAGCTTTCTTT.

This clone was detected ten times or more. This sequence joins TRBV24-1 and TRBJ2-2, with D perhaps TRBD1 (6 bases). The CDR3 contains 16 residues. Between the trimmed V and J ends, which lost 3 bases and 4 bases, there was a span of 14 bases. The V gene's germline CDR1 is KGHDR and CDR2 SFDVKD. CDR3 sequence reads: CATSDKGTRGTGELFF. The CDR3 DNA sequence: TGTGCCACCAGTGATAAGGGGACACGGGGCACCGGGGAGCTGTTTTTT.